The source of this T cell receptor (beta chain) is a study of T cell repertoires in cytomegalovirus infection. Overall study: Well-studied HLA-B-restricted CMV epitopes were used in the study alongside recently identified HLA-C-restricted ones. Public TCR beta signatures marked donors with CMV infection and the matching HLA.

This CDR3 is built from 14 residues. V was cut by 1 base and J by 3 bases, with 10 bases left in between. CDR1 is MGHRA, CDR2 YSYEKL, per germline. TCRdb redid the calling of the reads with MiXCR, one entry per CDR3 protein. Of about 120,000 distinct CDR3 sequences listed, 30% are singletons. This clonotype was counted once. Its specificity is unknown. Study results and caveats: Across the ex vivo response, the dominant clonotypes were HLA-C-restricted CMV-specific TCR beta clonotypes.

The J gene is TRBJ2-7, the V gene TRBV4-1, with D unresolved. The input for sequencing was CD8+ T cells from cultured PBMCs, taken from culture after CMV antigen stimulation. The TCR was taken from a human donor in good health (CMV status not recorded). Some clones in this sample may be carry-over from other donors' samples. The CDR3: CASSQAVQGYEQYF. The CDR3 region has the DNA TGCGCCAGCAGCCAAGCGGTCCAAGGCTACGAGCAGTACTTC.